The present entry profiles one TCR beta chain with its context. No antigen is known for it. Its ends do not fully match the called genes, so a read error is possible. TCRdb called clones again from the PCR reads with MiXCR. The data contain approximately 17,000 clones, about 26% of them singletons. The data stem from a study of metastatic and nonmetastatic thyroid tumors. Study outcomes and limitations: For both blood and tumor, malignant thyroid tumors reportedly showed significantly higher TCR beta diversity than benign nodules did.

Nobody among the patients had been given any treatment before thyroid surgery. The CDR3 sequence is 19 residues long. Germline CDR1 LGHNA, CDR2 YNFKEQ. Specimen: blood. The receptor's source is a male donor with papillary thyroid cancer or a benign thyroid nodule (not recorded which). Some clones in this sample may be carry-over from other donors' samples. The J gene is TRBJ2-7, the V gene TRBV4-2; D perhaps matches TRBD1 (6 bases). The CDR3 DNA sequence: TGTGCCAACAGCCAAGATCAGGTCAGGGACACGGATCGATCCTACGAGCAGTACTTC. It yields the protein CANSQDQVRDTDRSYEQYF.